This is a list of T cell receptor beta chains from one sample in a study of T cell repertoires in cytomegalovirus infection. MiXCR was run by TCRdb on the reads, yielding one entry per CDR3 protein. The sample lists 500,000 or so distinct CDR3 sequences; about 15% were seen once. Sequenced sample: CD8+ T cells from PBMCs. These receptor sequences come from a human donor in good health (CMV status not recorded). Some clones in this sample may be carry-over from other donors' samples. CDR3s include the opening cysteine and the closing phenylalanine or tryptophan. The order of the fields is D gene, V gene, clone size, J gene, CDR3 protein, CDR3 DNA. The D gene is left open where the match is weak. Some rows have no size entry. The others give once, few or many, or a class for an expanded clone.

>NA|TRBV5-1|NA|TRBJ2-7
CASSPNGVYGEQYF
TGCGCCAGCAGCCCGAATGGCGTGTATGGGGAGCAGTACTTC
>NA|TRBV11-2|NA|TRBJ2-5
CASSLLGGAVETQYF
TGTGCCAGCAGCTTATTAGGGGGTGCGGTGGAGACCCAGTACTTC
>NA|TRBV6-6|once|TRBJ1-1
CASSYYGRDTEAFF
TGTGCCAGCAGTTACTACGGTAGGGACACTGAAGCTTTCTTT
>TRBD2|TRBV12-3/TRBV12-4|NA|TRBJ2-1
CASSFPAGAGVWDEQFF
TGTGCCAGCAGTTTCCCCGCGGGAGCGGGAGTTTGGGATGAGCAGTTCTTC
>TRBD2|TRBV18|NA|TRBJ2-1
CASSPGTSGRRDEQFF
TGTGCCAGCTCACCAGGGACTAGCGGGAGACGGGATGAGCAGTTCTTC
>NA|TRBV27|NA|TRBJ2-1
CASSPGASEYNEQFF
TGTGCCAGCAGTCCCGGTGCTAGCGAATACAATGAGCAGTTCTTC
>NA|TRBV7-9|many|TRBJ2-1
CASSLVQGRYNEQFF
TGTGCCAGCAGCTTAGTACAGGGGAGGTACAATGAGCAGTTCTTC
>NA|TRBV7-7|many|TRBJ2-3
CASSLKGHTDTQYF
TGTGCTAGCAGCTTAAAGGGCCACACAGATACGCAGTATTTT
>TRBD2|TRBV11-2|many|TRBJ2-2
CASSHPRPAGVSTGELFF
TGTGCCAGCAGCCACCCTCGGCCAGCGGGGGTGAGCACCGGGGAGCTGTTTTTT
>NA|TRBV7-3|once|TRBJ2-2
CASSLINTGLLFF
TGTGCCAGCAGCTTAATTAACACCGGGTTGCTGTTTTTT